This T cell receptor (beta chain) was obtained from a study of T cell responses to AZD1222 COVID-19 vaccine. Study-wide results and limits: It should be noted that donors were predominantly white British and more often female, and clonal diversity was possibly underestimated. Nearly half of spike-specific TCRs reportedly target variant regions that are unmutated in the B.1.351 and B.1.1.7 variants. Once two AZD1222 doses were given, Spike-specific TCR breadth and depth went up. Along spike, vaccine-associated CD4 TCRs were found throughout, with dominance at 160-218 and 743-854.

The CDR3 has 15 amino acids. V was pared by 4 bases and J by 6 bases, with 7 bases of the junction left unmatched. CDR1 and CDR2 (germline): MDHEN, SYDVKM. Profiled with immunoSEQ multiplex PCR; TCRdb holds only in-frame clones, not every one. Of 200,000 to 250,000 clones in the sample, approximately 94% were seen once. To note about this clone: What it recognizes is unknown.

The receptor was derived from an adult who received the MenACWY meningococcal vaccine as a control. The sequenced sample was peripheral blood, obtained 28 days after the second dose of the MenACWY control vaccine. The V and J genes are TRBV28 and TRBJ2-7; TRBD2 matches at 12 bases. DNA of the CDR3: TGTGCCAGCAGTTCTAGCGGGAGGGCCTTAGGCGAGCAGTACTTC. This codes for CASSSSGRALGEQYF.